This entry describes one TCR beta chain. No antigen is known for it. Losses at the gene ends were 6 bases for V and 6 bases for J; bases not matched to a gene: 5. Germline CDR1 is SQVTM and CDR2 is ANQGSEA. The CDR3 extends over 13 amino acids. The data stem from a study of T-cell memory formation after mild COVID-19. For the study at large: TCR clustering was largely donor specific.

TCRdb called the 5' RACE reads again in MiXCR, with one record for every CDR3 protein. Found here are 300,000 or so distinct CDR3 sequences, around 15% of them singletons; the top ten hold 20% to 25%. Notes on the study in general: Contracting clones, day 15 to 85, had balanced CD4/CD8, and later expanders favored CD4+.

This TCR was sampled from a young man who had mild COVID-19 (a few samples of this study predate the infection). Cell type and time point are not known. The genes are TRBV29-1 and TRBJ2-2; 9 positions agree with TRBD1. Sequences were obtained from PBMCs or a T cell subset sorted from them (not recorded which). This chain's CDR3 is CSVRTGVAGELFF. The CDR3 DNA reads TGCAGCGTGAGGACAGGGGTGGCCGGGGAGCTGTTTTTT.